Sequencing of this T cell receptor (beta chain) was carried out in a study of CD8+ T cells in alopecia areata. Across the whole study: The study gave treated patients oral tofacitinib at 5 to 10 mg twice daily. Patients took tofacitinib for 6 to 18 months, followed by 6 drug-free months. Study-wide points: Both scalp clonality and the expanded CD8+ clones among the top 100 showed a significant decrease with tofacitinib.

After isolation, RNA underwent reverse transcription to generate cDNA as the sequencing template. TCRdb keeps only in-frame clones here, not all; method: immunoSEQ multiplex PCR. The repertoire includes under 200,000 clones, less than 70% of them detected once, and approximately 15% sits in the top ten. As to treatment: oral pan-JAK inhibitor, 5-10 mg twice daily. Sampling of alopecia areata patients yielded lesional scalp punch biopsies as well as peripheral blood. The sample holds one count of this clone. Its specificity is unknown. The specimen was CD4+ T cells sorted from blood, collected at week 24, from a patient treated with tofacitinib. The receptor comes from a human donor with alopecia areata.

The CDR3 protein is CASSLGQNYGYTF. The DNA of the CDR3 is TGTGCCAGCAGCTTAGGCCAGAACTATGGCTACACCTTC. V and J are TRBV5-6 and TRBJ1-2; D ambiguous. The CDR3 covers 13 residues. Germline V gene sequence: CDR1 SGHDT, CDR2 YYEEEE. Trimming pared 2 bases from V and 2 bases from J, leaving 7 bases between.